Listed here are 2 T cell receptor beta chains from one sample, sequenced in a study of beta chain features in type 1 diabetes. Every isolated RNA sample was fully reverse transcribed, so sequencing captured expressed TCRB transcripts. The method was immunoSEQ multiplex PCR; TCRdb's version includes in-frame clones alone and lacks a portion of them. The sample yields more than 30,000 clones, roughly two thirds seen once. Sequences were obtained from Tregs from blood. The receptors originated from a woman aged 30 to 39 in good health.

CDR3 protein: CASSQETGGNTIYF. In nucleotides, the CDR3 is TGCGCCAGCAGCCAAGAGACAGGGGGAAACACCATATATTTT. The chain carries TRBV4-1 and TRBJ1-3; 7 bases match TRBD1. The CDR3 totals 14 residues. J was trimmed by 4 bases and V by 0 bases; bases with no gene match: 0. Germline assignment: CDR1 MGHRA and CDR2 YSYEKL.

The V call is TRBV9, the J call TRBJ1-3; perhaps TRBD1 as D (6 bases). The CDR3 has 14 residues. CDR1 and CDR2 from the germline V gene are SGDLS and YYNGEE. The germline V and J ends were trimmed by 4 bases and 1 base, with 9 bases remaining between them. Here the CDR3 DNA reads TGTGCCAGCAGCAGACAGGCTTCTGGAAACACCATATATTTT. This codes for CASSRQASGNTIYF.